This T cell receptor beta chain is from a study of blood T cell repertoires in COVID-19. Overall study context: Cohort 3 donors were reported recovered after two negative PCRs, clearance, or symptom resolution. Sites in the United States, Italy and Spain provided acute and convalescent COVID-19 samples. PBMCs, B-cell-depleted T cells, or T cells provided the cDNA or gDNA that made up the material.

The J segment lost 4 bases and the V segment lost 4 bases, leaving 3 bases of the junction unmatched. The germline V gene has CDR1 SEHNR and CDR2 FQNEAQ (reference sequence). CDR3 length equals 13 residues. In assigning cohorts, the study relied on participant-reported clinical history. The assay was immunoSEQ multiplex PCR, and TCRdb's table has in-frame clones only and misses some. The data show hundreds of thousands of clones, 80% to 90% seen once. The receptor was derived from a man aged 40-49 years in a cohort exposed to, infected with or recovered from COVID-19 (not recorded which). The rearrangement links TRBV7-9 to TRBJ2-5; the match to TRBD1 covers 7 bases. Sample: PBMCs or T cells enriched from blood (not recorded which). CDR3 region: CASSYGTVETQYF. The CDR3 region has the DNA TGTGCCAGCAGCTATGGGACAGTAGAGACCCAGTACTTC.